What follows are 2 T cell receptor beta chains derived from one specimen sequenced in a study of Ad26.COV2.S vaccination and SARS-CoV-2 variants. The assay was immunoSEQ multiplex PCR, and TCRdb's table has in-frame clones only and misses some. The sample carries 440,000 or so clones, about 89% recorded once. The treatment here: roughly 20 received Ad26.COV2.S at low or high dose, single or two shots; about 5 received placebo; per-sample allocation not given. Sample collection was performed on day 63 after the first vaccine or placebo injection. The sequencing here drew on peripheral blood, taken in a trial of Ad26.COV2.S vaccine versus placebo. These receptor sequences come from a person aged 18-65 years who received the Ad26.COV2.S COVID-19 vaccine or a placebo.

CDR3 nucleotide sequence: TGCAGTGCTAGTGGCGGGCGTCCCTACGAGCAGTACTTC. Amino acids: CSASGGRPYEQYF. V usage is TRBV20-1 and J usage is TRBJ2-7; the D gene is possibly TRBD2 (5 bases). The CDR3 is 13 residues long. V lost 3 bases to trimming and J lost 2 bases, with 11 bases between them. Germline CDR1 is DFQATT and CDR2 is SNEGSKA (reference sequence).

The rearrangement uses TRBV19 and TRBJ1-3; D remains unclear. Looked up from germline, CDR1 is LNHDA and CDR2 is SQIVND (reference sequence). This CDR3 spans 15 amino acids. V shed 3 bases and J shed 0 bases, with 9 bases lying between them. DNA for the CDR3: TGTGCCAGTAGTATCGGTAGAGACTCTGGAAACACCATATATTTT. It codes for CASSIGRDSGNTIYF.